The clone carrying this T cell receptor beta chain was seen many times. The sample belongs to a study of early T cells in non-severe SARS-CoV-2 infection. TCRdb analysed the 5' RACE reads with MiXCR anew, one entry per CDR3 protein. The sample consists of tens of thousands of distinct CDR3 sequences, 5% to 6.5% of them appearing once. Sequenced material: whole blood, taken at baseline. The TCR was taken from an adult who was a healthcare worker with PCR-confirmed SARS-CoV-2 infection or an uninfected control (not recorded which).

The CDR3 here is CSARAEGPGSPLHF. Here the CDR3 DNA reads TGCAGTGCTAGAGCGGAGGGGCCGGGTTCACCCCTCCACTTT. The chain carries TRBV20-1 and TRBJ1-6; D perhaps matches TRBD1 (5 bases). There are 14 residues in the CDR3. Germline V gene sequence: CDR1 DFQATT, CDR2 SNEGSKA (reference sequence). The V gene lost 1 base and the J gene lost 9 bases, with 13 bases spanning the gap.